This TCR beta chain came from a study of T cells in Graves' hyperthyroidism and ophthalmopathy. Overall study findings and caveats: In simple terms, a model built on 13 V-J features told ophthalmopathy apart from stable hyperthyroidism.

Participants, patients aged 18 to 65, had newly diagnosed hyperthyroidism with a duration under 2 months. 10 ml of fresh peripheral blood supplied the PBMCs. Authors of the study amplified TCR beta CDR3 regions from RNA transcripts. HTBI primers drove first-round RT-PCR of the TCR CDR3. TCRdb analysed the multiplex PCR reads with MiXCR anew, one entry per CDR3 protein. The table includes a few hundred thousand distinct CDR3 sequences, around a sixth detected once. This clonotype was found a few times. Its specificity is not known. The CDR3 covers 13 residues. CDR1 and CDR2 from the germline V gene are SEHNR and FQNEAQ (reference sequence). Trimming removed 5 bases at V and 6 bases at J, with 11 bases between.

The V call is TRBV7-9, the J call TRBJ1-5; D is uncertain. The sequenced material came from blood. The sequence came from a woman aged 25 to 39 with Graves' hyperthyroidism. The CDR3 DNA is TGTGCCAGCAGCCGGGCCCCGGGTCAGCCCCAGCATTTT. Its protein product is CASSRAPGQPQHF.